This T cell receptor (beta chain) was found in a study of blood T cell repertoires in COVID-19. Study background: Sources were T cells, B-cell-depleted T cells, or PBMCs; the material itself was cDNA or gDNA.

Cohorts were assigned according to the clinical history that participants reported. Libraries were prepared by immunoSEQ multiplex PCR; TCRdb keeps only in-frame clonotypes and omits some of them. The table lists 400,000 to 550,000 clones, approximately 90% of them singletons. The germline gives CDR1 SNHLY, CDR2 FYNNEI. This CDR3 region has 16 residues. Trimming took off 2 bases at V and 12 bases at J, with 20 bases between the two ends. The receptor was isolated from a woman under 30 with acute COVID-19. The material sequenced was PBMCs or T cells enriched from blood (not recorded which). The genes are TRBV2 and TRBJ1-6; no firm D call. The CDR3 here is CASSENLIEGLLPLHF. CDR3 DNA sequence: TGTGCCAGCAGTGAAAATTTAATCGAGGGCCTACTACCCCTCCACTTT.